In this sample, the clone carrying this T cell receptor (beta chain) turned up a few times. The target antigen is unknown. PCR was performed a second time for about 7 to 12 cycles using a sample-barcoded 5' primer and a J-beta primer mix. Each cDNA molecule received a tag from a template-switch adaptor that had 12 random nucleotides. TCRdb itself ran the 5' RACE reads through MiXCR, one entry per CDR3 protein. Among roughly 1.7 million distinct CDR3 sequences listed, about 31% were seen once. The entry originates in a study of blood T cells in healthy people across ages. General study points: Correlation between TCR beta diversity and naive T cell percentage was strong. Higher diversity, along with more naive CD4+ cells, distinguished long-lived donors from aged donors.

Germline CDR1 DFQATT, CDR2 SNEGSKA (reference sequence). V lost 6 bases to trimming and J lost 8 bases, with 14 bases between them. The CDR3 consists of 12 residues. This chain connects TRBV20-1 to TRBJ2-1; tentatively, D is TRBD1 or TRBD2 (5 bases each). This TCR came from a woman aged 25 to 39 in good health. Sequencing was done on a sample of blood. CDR3 nucleotide sequence: TGCAGTGCAACGGACCGGGACGATGAGCAGTTCTTC. Protein sequence: CSATDRDDEQFF.